One sample yielded the 22 T cell receptor beta chains listed below, sequenced in a study of read filtering for tumor transcriptome and immune sequencing. Molecular barcoded adaptors covering alpha/delta and beta/gamma chains were used on around 400 ng RNA. TCRdb re-called the reads through MiXCR, storing one row per CDR3 protein. The table includes fewer than 50,000 distinct CDR3 sequences, about an eighth detected once. Sample: a population of CD138-negative cells sorted from bone marrow. These receptors were collected from a donor older than 35 with multiple myeloma.

On this clonotype itself: This likely traces to a read error, being one base from a far larger clone. The chain employs TRBV4-3 and TRBJ1-4; D gene unclear. The V gene's germline CDR1 is LGHNA and CDR2 YSLEER. There are 17 residues in the CDR3. CDR3 sequence: CVSSKGTASQTNEKLFF. The CDR3 coding sequence is TGCGTCAGCAGTAAAGGAACGGCTTCACAGACTAATGAAAAACTGTTTTTT.

This clonotype came up many times. The V call is TRBV13, the J call TRBJ2-5, with D tentatively TRBD2 (6 bases). The CDR3 has 15 amino acids. Germline CDR1 and CDR2: PRHDT and FYEKMQ (reference sequence). Trimming cost V 5 bases and J 1 base, with 14 bases left between them. The CDR3 loop reads CASSPNLATQETQYF. In DNA form, the CDR3 reads TGTGCCAGCAGCCCTAACCTAGCGACCCAAGAGACCCAGTACTTC.

This clonotype has ten or more counts. CDR3 nucleotide sequence: TGCAGTGACAGCAACTCCTACAATGAGCAGTTCTTC. Protein sequence: CSDSNSYNEQFF. V usage is TRBV20-1 and J usage is TRBJ2-1; D is unresolved. Trimming stripped 7 bases from V and 0 bases from J, with 7 bases between. Germline CDR1 and CDR2: DFQATT and SNEGSKA (reference sequence). The CDR3 runs to 12 residues.

This sequence joins TRBV19 and TRBJ2-1; D is ambiguous. V was shortened by 6 bases and J by 6 bases, with 12 bases between the two germline ends. The CDR3 extends over 13 amino acids. Germline assignment: CDR1 LNHDA and CDR2 SQIVND (reference sequence). CDR3 coding DNA: TGTGCCAGTAGACCCGGACCAGGCAATGAGCAGTTCTTC. Translated: CASRPGPGNEQFF. Using reference TRBV19 and TRBJ2-1 for the parts outside the CDR3, the full variable domain is DGGITQSPKYLFRKEGQNVTLSCEQNLNHDAMYWYRQDPGQGLRLIYYSQIVNDFQKGDIAEGYSVSREKKESFPLTVTSAQKNPTAFYLCASRPGPGNEQFFGPGTRLTVL.

This chain links TRBV7-2 with TRBJ1-3; no clear D gene. The germline V gene has CDR1 SGHTA and CDR2 FQGNSA. This CDR3 is 17 amino acids long. Trimming shortened V by 5 bases and J by 0 bases, and 17 bases separated the two germline ends. The CDR3 coding sequence is TGTGCCAGCAGCCCACGGGCTTTAGCCAACTCTGGAAACACCATATATTTT. This gives the protein CASSPRALANSGNTIYF.

This clonotype showed up many times. The chain combines TRBV20-1 with TRBJ2-3; a weak D match, TRBD2 (5 bases). Per the germline V gene, CDR1 is DFQATT and CDR2 is SNEGSKA (reference sequence). The CDR3 totals 15 residues. The V end lost 0 bases, the J end lost 2 bases, and 12 bases lay between the germline ends. The CDR3 loop is CSARDFSEDTDTQYF. CDR3 nucleotide sequence: TGCAGTGCTAGAGATTTTAGCGAAGACACAGATACGCAGTATTTT.

This clonotype was observed many times. The chain joins TRBV5-1 to TRBJ2-5; 8 nucleotides agree with TRBD1. The germline gives CDR1 SGHRS, CDR2 YFSETQ. This CDR3 has 14 amino acids. V trimming: 4 bases; J trimming: 4 bases; junction bases outside the gene matches: 6. DNA of the CDR3: TGCGCCAGCAGCCTCGGACAGGGCCGAGAGACCCAGTACTTC. As protein: CASSLGQGRETQYF.

This chain connects TRBV23-1 to TRBJ1-2; D uncertain. TRBV23-1 is classed as an ORF, of uncertain function. Trimming took off 3 bases at V and 8 bases at J, with 13 bases between the two ends. The CDR3 sequence is 13 residues long. CDR3 sequence: CASSHKAAPGYTF. Written as DNA, the CDR3 is TGCGCCAGCAGTCATAAGGCAGCCCCGGGCTACACCTTC.

In its sample, this clonotype was seen many times. This chain uses TRBV19 with TRBJ2-6; D uncertain. V lost 2 bases and J lost 10, with 3 bases in between. The CDR3 runs 11 residues. CDR1 LNHDA and CDR2 SQIVND come from the germline V gene (reference sequence). The CDR3 region has the DNA TGTGCCAGTAGTATACGGAACGTCCTGACTTTC. Translation: CASSIRNVLTF.

This clonotype was seen ten or more times. The chain employs TRBV2 and TRBJ2-5; the match to TRBD1 covers 10 bases. Trimming cost V 6 bases and J 7 bases; bases outside gene matches: 11. CDR1 and CDR2 (germline): SNHLY, FYNNEI. The CDR3 runs 15 residues. This chain's CDR3 is CASRPGTGELGTQYF. The CDR3 bases are TGTGCCAGCAGACCCGGGACAGGGGAACTCGGGACCCAGTACTTC.

This clonotype came up many times. The CDR3 loop is CASSDSSETQYF. The CDR3 bases are TGCGCCAGCAGCGACAGTAGTGAGACCCAGTACTTC. The V and J genes are TRBV5-1 and TRBJ2-5; TRBD1 might be the D (5 bases). CDR1 and CDR2 from the germline V gene are SGHRS and YFSETQ. V shed 4 bases and J shed 5 bases, with 9 bases lying between them. This CDR3 contains 12 residues.

Many counts were recorded for this clonotype. The chain has TRBV7-2 and TRBJ2-6; possible D gene TRBD1, 7 bases. Between the trimmed V and J ends, which lost 4 bases and 0 bases, there was a span of 13 bases. This CDR3 is 17 amino acids long. The V gene's germline CDR1 is SGHTA and CDR2 FQGNSA. CDR3 loop: CASSSGGGFSGANVLTF. The CDR3 DNA follows: TGTGCCAGCAGCTCAGGGGGAGGCTTCTCTGGGGCCAACGTCCTGACTTTC.

On this clonotype: One base separates it from a far larger clone, so it is likely a read error. V and J are TRBV12-5 and TRBJ2-1; D is unclear. From germline, CDR1 is LGHNT and CDR2 FRNRAP. This CDR3 region has 13 residues. The CDR3 DNA sequence: TGTGCCAGCAGTTTAATGACCTGCAATGAGCAGTTCTTC. This sequence encodes CASSLMTCNEQFF.

This clonotype showed up just a few times. It may be a read error: a sequence one base away is much more abundant. Lacking the conserved final phenylalanine or tryptophan, this CDR3 likely reflects a read error. J is TRBJ2-7 and V is TRBV30; D unclear. Germline assignment: CDR1 GTSNPN and CDR2 SVGIG (reference sequence). This CDR3 is 12 amino acids long. V lost 2 bases to trimming and J lost 4 bases, with 9 bases between them. This CDR3 is CAWSPDRYEQYL. CDR3 coding DNA: TGTGCCTGGAGTCCGGACCGTTACGAGCAGTACCTC.

The chain links TRBV7-9 to TRBJ1-6; D not resolved. CDR1 and CDR2 from the germline V gene are SEHNR and FQNEAQ (reference sequence). The CDR3 has 12 amino acids. Trimming removed 3 bases from V and 5 bases from J, with 2 bases in between. CDR3 amino acids: CASSFDNSPLHF. The CDR3 DNA reads as TGTGCCAGCAGCTTTGATAATTCACCCCTCCACTTT.

There are many counts of this clonotype. The chain uses TRBV28 and TRBJ2-1; 8 nucleotides match TRBD1. The CDR3 has 14 residues. V shed 6 bases, J shed 7 bases, and the junction held 8 bases outside the gene matches. The germline CDR1 and CDR2 sequences are MDHEN and SYDVKM. CDR3 amino acids: CASSLDRVWNEQFF. In nucleotides, the CDR3 is TGTGCCAGCAGCTTGGACAGGGTGTGGAATGAGCAGTTCTTC.

This clonotype came up many times. The chain carries TRBV29-1 and TRBJ2-3; the D is unclear. V shed 0 bases and J shed 2 bases, with 12 bases lying between them. From germline, CDR1 is SQVTM and CDR2 ANQGSEA. This CDR3 region has 15 residues. DNA of the CDR3: TGCAGCGTTGAAGATGGTGGCAGTCTCACAGATACGCAGTATTTT. This codes for CSVEDGGSLTDTQYF.

This clonotype was observed at least ten times. This rearrangement joins TRBV5-1 to TRBJ2-7; D perhaps matches TRBD2 (5 bases). V shed 4 bases and J shed 2 bases, with 13 bases lying between them. This CDR3 is 14 amino acids long. The germline gives CDR1 SGHRS, CDR2 YFSETQ. The CDR3 DNA follows: TGCGCCAGCAGCGCTTCCGGAGGAACCTACGAGCAGTACTTC. As protein: CASSASGGTYEQYF.

This clonotype was counted at least ten times. This chain connects TRBV19 to TRBJ2-6, with 8 bases lining up with TRBD1. V gave up 10 bases and J gave up 4 bases; unmatched junction bases: 6. CDR1 is LNHDA and CDR2 is SQIVND in the germline V gene (reference sequence). This CDR3 region has 14 residues. CDR3 loop: CATGQGSGANVLTF. The CDR3 bases are TGTGCCACCGGACAGGGCTCCGGGGCCAACGTCCTGACTTTC.

In its sample, this clonotype was seen a few times. At one of its ends the junction is not consistent with the germline gene, which may arise from a read error. The gene calls are TRBV7-8 and TRBJ1-4; D is uncertain. Looked up from germline, CDR1 is SGHVS and CDR2 is FQNEAQ. This CDR3 has 13 residues. Here the CDR3 reads CASSQWQDEKPFF. CDR3 bases: TGTGCCAGCAGCCAGTGGCAGGATGAAAAACCGTTTTTT.

There are many counts of this clonotype. The junction differs from germline at one of its ends, possibly a read error. The gene calls are TRBV6-6 and TRBJ2-5; 7 nucleotides align to TRBD1. This CDR3 contains 16 residues. Germline assignment: CDR1 MNHNY and CDR2 SVGAGI (reference sequence). The CDR3 DNA is TGTGCCAGCAGTTACTCCCAAGGGACAGTCAGAGAGATCCAGTACTTC. It translates to CASSYSQGTVREIQYF.

The chain uses TRBV5-4 and TRBJ1-1; D might be TRBD1 (6 bases). Germline loops: CDR1 SGHNT, CDR2 YYREEE (reference sequence). The CDR3 consists of 15 residues. The V gene lost 4 bases and the J gene lost 5 bases, with 18 bases spanning the gap. CDR3: CASSIVTGKGTEAFF. The DNA for the CDR3 is TGTGCCAGCAGCATAGTCACAGGGAAGGGGACTGAAGCTTTCTTT. Combining the CDR3 with reference TRBV5-4 and TRBJ1-1 gives the whole variable domain ETGVTQSPTHLIKTRGQQVTLRCSSQSGHNTVSWYQQALGQGPQFIFQYYREEENGRGNFPPRFSGLQFPNYSSELNVNALELDDSALYLCASSIVTGKGTEAFFGQGTRLTVV.